Following are 29 T cell receptor beta chains from one sample sequenced in a study of blood T cell repertoires in COVID-19. Libraries were prepared by immunoSEQ multiplex PCR; TCRdb keeps only in-frame clonotypes and omits some of them. The sample shows around 250,000 clones, approximately 85% of them seen only once. The sequenced sample consisted of PBMCs or T cells enriched from blood (not recorded which). Every receptor here comes from a woman aged 45-65 years who had been exposed to COVID-19.

The chain carries TRBV7-9 and TRBJ2-2, with no clear D. CDR3 size: 10 residues. Germline lookup yields CDR1 SEHNR and CDR2 FQNEAQ (reference sequence). Trimming shortened V by 10 bases and J by 6 bases, and 6 bases separated the two germline ends. The chain's CDR3 is CAILPGELFF. The CDR3 DNA reads TGTGCCATTCTACCCGGGGAGCTGTTTTTT.

The chain employs TRBV14 and TRBJ2-3, with 10 positions matching TRBD1. V gave up 4 bases and J gave up 3 bases; unmatched junction bases: 7. This CDR3 has 16 residues. Germline values: CDR1 SGHDN, CDR2 FVKESK. The CDR3: CASSPGQGFLTDTQYF. CDR3 in DNA: TGTGCCAGCAGCCCGGGACAGGGGTTTTTAACAGATACGCAGTATTTT.

The chain couples TRBV27 to TRBJ1-1; a possible D gene is TRBD1 (6 bases). The germline V and J ends were trimmed by 0 bases and 4 bases, with 9 bases remaining between them. CDR3 length: 14 residues. Germline assignment: CDR1 MNHEY and CDR2 SMNVEV (reference sequence). The CDR3 sequence: CASSLSMGATEAFF. Here the CDR3 DNA reads TGTGCCAGCAGTTTATCGATGGGGGCCACTGAAGCTTTCTTT.

The V gene is TRBV9, the J gene TRBJ2-7; maybe TRBD2 (5 bases). V shed 10 bases and J shed 0 bases, with 14 bases lying between them. Looked up from germline, CDR1 is SGDLS and CDR2 is YYNGEE. The CDR3 runs 13 residues. CDR3 residues: CASSPGISYEQYF. CDR3 DNA sequence: TGTGCCTCCTCGCCGGGGATCTCCTACGAGCAGTACTTC.

CDR3 coding DNA: TGCGCCAGCAGCCAGCCTGACAGGGAAGGCTACACCTTC. Translated: CASSQPDREGYTF. The gene calls are TRBV4-1 and TRBJ1-2, with TRBD1 matching 7 bases. This CDR3 has 13 residues. V shed 3 bases and J 8 bases; nucleotides not matched to a gene: 6. Germline V gene data show CDR1 as MGHRA and CDR2 as YSYEKL.

The rearrangement joins TRBV19 to TRBJ1-5; a weak D match, TRBD1 (5 bases). This CDR3 region has 13 residues. The germline V gene encodes CDR1 LNHDA and CDR2 SQIVND (reference sequence). Trimming stripped 4 bases from V and 5 bases from J, with 9 bases between. This chain's CDR3 is CASSTGFHQPQHF. CDR3 in DNA: TGTGCCAGTAGTACAGGGTTTCATCAGCCCCAGCATTTT. Full variable domain (outside the CDR3, taken from reference TRBV19 and TRBJ1-5): DGGITQSPKYLFRKEGQNVTLSCEQNLNHDAMYWYRQDPGQGLRLIYYSQIVNDFQKGDIAEGYSVSREKKESFPLTVTSAQKNPTAFYLCASSTGFHQPQHFGDGTRLSIL.

J is TRBJ1-1 and V is TRBV10-1; a weak D match, TRBD1 (5 bases). Germline loops: CDR1 WNHNN, CDR2 SYGVQD (reference sequence). The CDR3 has 14 residues. Trimming removed 2 bases at V and 11 bases at J, with 18 bases between. CDR3 DNA sequence: TGCGCCAGCAGTGAGGCCCAGACTCAGGGTACTGCTTTCTTT. Protein sequence: CASSEAQTQGTAFF.

This rearrangement joins TRBV9 to TRBJ1-2; maybe TRBD1 (5 bases). Germline loops: CDR1 SGDLS, CDR2 YYNGEE. This CDR3 spans 14 amino acids. The ends were cut back, 4 bases at V and 2 bases at J, with 12 bases in the middle. The CDR3 is CASSPPGGNYGYTF. CDR3 DNA: TGTGCCAGCAGCCCCCCGGGGGGAAACTATGGCTACACCTTC.

This rearrangement joins TRBV7-2 to TRBJ1-1, with unresolved D. This CDR3 contains 13 residues. Trimming shortened V by 6 bases and J by 5 bases, and 13 bases separated the two germline ends. The germline V gene encodes CDR1 SGHTA and CDR2 FQGNSA. DNA of the CDR3: TGTGCCAGCAGGACTGGAGCGCGGACTGAAGCTTTCTTT. Residues: CASRTGARTEAFF.

The chain is built from TRBV19 and TRBJ2-7; maybe TRBD2 (6 bases). Germline CDR1 is LNHDA and CDR2 is SQIVND (reference sequence). The CDR3 contains 14 residues. Trimming removed 5 bases at V and 6 bases at J, with 17 bases between. CDR3 DNA: TGTGCCAGTAGTGTTGGCAGGACCGGGGGCGAGCAGTACTTC. Translating gives CASSVGRTGGEQYF.

The V gene is TRBV28, the J gene TRBJ1-5, with a tentative D call TRBD1 (6 bases). Germline loops: CDR1 MDHEN, CDR2 SYDVKM. The CDR3 consists of 15 residues. V lost 2 bases to trimming and J lost 7 bases, with 15 bases between them. The CDR3 here is CASSLLQGQGQPQHF. The CDR3, as DNA: TGTGCCAGCAGTTTACTCCAGGGGCAAGGGCAGCCCCAGCATTTT.

The chain is built from TRBV19 and TRBJ1-2; D gene uncertain. V shed 3 bases and J shed 3 bases, with 11 bases lying between them. This CDR3 is 14 amino acids long. Germline CDR1 reads LNHDA; CDR2 reads SQIVND (reference sequence). DNA of the CDR3: TGTGCCAGTAGTATCCAATTCGAGGACTATGGCTACACCTTC. It translates to CASSIQFEDYGYTF.

This sequence joins TRBV7-2 and TRBJ1-5; no firm D call. Germline loops: CDR1 SGHTA, CDR2 FQGNSA. V gave up 1 base and J gave up 7 bases, with 8 bases separating them. The CDR3 covers 13 residues. For the CDR3, the DNA is TGTGCCAGCAGCTTAGAGGTGCGGCAGCCCCAGCATTTT. Residues: CASSLEVRQPQHF. The complete variable domain, with remaining parts taken from reference TRBV7-2 and TRBJ1-5, reads GAGVSQSPSNKVTEKGKDVELRCDPISGHTALYWYRQSLGQGLEFLIYFQGNSAPDKSGLPSDRFSAERTGGSVSTLTIQRTQQEDSAVYLCASSLEVRQPQHFGDGTRLSIL.

The genes are TRBV6-2 or TRBV6-3 and TRBJ1-2; 7 nucleotides match TRBD1. The CDR3 consists of 12 residues. V trimming: 6 bases; J trimming: 6 bases; junction bases outside the gene matches: 4. The germline V gene has CDR1 MNHEY and CDR2 SVGEGT. Here the CDR3 reads CASSRQGHGYTF. Here the CDR3 DNA reads TGTGCCAGCAGCCGACAGGGTCATGGCTACACCTTC.

The chain joins TRBV7-9 to TRBJ2-3, with D tentatively TRBD2 (6 bases). V was shortened by 4 bases and J by 0 bases, with 11 bases between the two germline ends. Germline V gene data show CDR1 as SEHNR and CDR2 as FQNEAQ (reference sequence). CDR3 length: 15 residues. Here the CDR3 DNA reads TGTGCCAGCAGCTCCCGCGGGGTTAGCACAGATACGCAGTATTTT. This gives the protein CASSSRGVSTDTQYF.

The chain uses TRBV6-4 and TRBJ1-4, with 9 bases fitting TRBD1. In germline, CDR1 is MRHNA, CDR2 SNTAGT. With V trimmed by 5 bases and J by 6 bases, 7 bases remained unmatched. The CDR3 totals 15 residues. The chain's CDR3 is CASSTGTGPHEKLFF. In DNA form, the CDR3 reads TGTGCCAGCAGTACCGGGACAGGGCCCCATGAAAAACTGTTTTTT.

CDR3 residues: CASSPGTGGQYEQYF. The CDR3 coding sequence is TGTGCCAGCTCACCAGGGACAGGGGGTCAATACGAGCAGTACTTC. This chain joins TRBV18 and TRBJ2-7; 11 positions match TRBD1. There are 15 residues in the CDR3. CDR1 is KGHSH and CDR2 is LQKENI in the germline V gene. J gave up 4 bases and V 2 bases, and 4 bases lay outside the gene matches.

The chain has TRBV7-3 and TRBJ1-6; 7 bases align to TRBD1. The CDR3 runs 16 residues. Germline V gene data show CDR1 as SGHTA and CDR2 as FQGTGA. V was clipped by 6 bases and J by 4 bases; unmatched bases: 9. As DNA, the CDR3 is TGTGCCAGCAGGCCTAGACAGGGTAGGTATAATTCACCCCTCCACTTT. Its protein is CASRPRQGRYNSPLHF.

The chain combines TRBV15 with TRBJ2-2; possibly TRBD1 for D (7 bases). The CDR3 has 17 residues. Germline V gene sequence: CDR1 LNHNV, CDR2 YYDKDF (reference sequence). Trimming cost V 2 bases and J 1 base, with 14 bases left between them. CDR3 sequence (DNA): TGTGCCACCAGCAGATCGCGGGACAGCCAGAACACCGGGGAGCTGTTTTTT. This translates into CATSRSRDSQNTGELFF.

The gene calls are TRBV2 and TRBJ1-1; D perhaps matches TRBD1 (6 bases). This CDR3 contains 14 residues. V lost 8 bases, J lost 5 bases, and 18 bases lay in between. The V gene's germline CDR1 is SNHLY and CDR2 FYNNEI. The CDR3 loop is CASAGAARGTEAFF. As DNA, the CDR3 is TGTGCCAGCGCGGGGGCGGCTCGGGGGACTGAAGCTTTCTTT.

This clone appeared a few times. The rearrangement links TRBV7-9 to TRBJ2-7; 7 bases agree with TRBD1. V shed 3 bases, J shed 5 bases, and the junction held 10 bases outside the gene matches. The CDR3 contains 15 residues. Germline CDR1 SEHNR, CDR2 FQNEAQ (reference sequence). Here the CDR3 DNA reads TGTGCCAGCAGCTTGGGGGACAGCTCTGGGGACGAGCAGTACTTC. It codes for CASSLGDSSGDEQYF.

This clone was seen just once. This chain links TRBV9 with TRBJ1-1, with a tentative D call TRBD1 (6 bases). V lost 0 bases, J lost 0 bases, and 9 bases lay in between. The CDR3 has 15 amino acids. Germline loops: CDR1 SGDLS, CDR2 YYNGEE. CDR3 DNA sequence: TGTGCCAGCAGCGTAGGGGACATCTTGAACACTGAAGCTTTCTTT. This codes for CASSVGDILNTEAFF.

The rearrangement links TRBV6-5 to TRBJ2-3; 8 nucleotides align to TRBD1. The trim removed 6 bases at V and 4 bases at J, leaving 6 bases unmatched. The CDR3 totals 14 residues. Germline values: CDR1 MNHEY, CDR2 SVGAGI. CDR3 DNA sequence: TGTGCCAGCAGCCCAGGGGGCACATCAGATACGCAGTATTTT. Protein product: CASSPGGTSDTQYF.

This clone was seen only once. The chain has TRBV10-3 and TRBJ2-1; 10 bases map to TRBD2. CDR3 length equals 19 residues. Germline CDR1 is ENHRY and CDR2 is SYGVKD. J gave up 3 bases and V 3 bases, and 14 bases lay outside the gene matches. The CDR3 protein is CAISDPFSGGDLVYNEQFF. The CDR3 bases are TGTGCCATCAGTGACCCGTTCAGCGGGGGGGACCTGGTCTACAATGAGCAGTTCTTC.

The chain employs TRBV19 and TRBJ1-1; TRBD1 is a possible D gene (6 bases). V lost 6 bases, J lost 3 bases, and 14 bases lay in between. This CDR3 is built from 14 residues. Germline-derived CDR1 and CDR2 are LNHDA and SQIVND (reference sequence). CDR3: CASRWTETYTEAFF. CDR3 coding DNA: TGTGCCAGTAGATGGACAGAGACCTACACTGAAGCTTTCTTT. The full variable domain, rest sourced from reference TRBV19 and TRBJ1-1, is DGGITQSPKYLFRKEGQNVTLSCEQNLNHDAMYWYRQDPGQGLRLIYYSQIVNDFQKGDIAEGYSVSREKKESFPLTVTSAQKNPTAFYLCASRWTETYTEAFFGQGTRLTVV.

V and J are TRBV9 and TRBJ1-1; D gene unclear. The CDR3 has 15 residues. Germline V gene sequence: CDR1 SGDLS, CDR2 YYNGEE. V lost 2 bases to trimming and J lost 1 base, with 12 bases between them. CDR3 protein: CASSVSGHPNTEAFF. The CDR3 DNA follows: TGTGCCAGCAGCGTTTCTGGGCACCCGAACACTGAAGCTTTCTTT. The complete variable domain, with remaining parts taken from reference TRBV9 and TRBJ1-1, reads DSGVTQTPKHLITATGQRVTLRCSPRSGDLSVYWYQQSLDQGLQFLIQYYNGEERAKGNILERFSAQQFPDLHSELNLSSLELGDSALYFCASSVSGHPNTEAFFGQGTRLTVV.

V gene TRBV3-1 (or the pseudogene TRBV3-2) combines with J gene TRBJ1-3; tentative D call: TRBD1 (5 bases). The CDR3 contains 18 residues. The V gene's germline CDR1 is LGHDT and CDR2 YNNKEL (reference sequence). Trimming left V 4 bases short and J 1 base short, with 20 bases between. This CDR3 reads CASSPNGRVGPSGNTIYF. The CDR3 bases are TGTGCCAGCAGCCCAAATGGGAGGGTGGGGCCATCTGGAAACACCATATATTTT.

The chain employs TRBV27 and TRBJ1-2; the match to TRBD1 covers 7 bases. V gave up 5 bases and J gave up 8 bases; unmatched junction bases: 8. This CDR3 contains 13 residues. Germline-derived CDR1 and CDR2 are MNHEY and SMNVEV (reference sequence). The CDR3 sequence: CASSNDRARGYTF. CDR3 bases: TGTGCCAGCAGTAATGACAGGGCCCGAGGCTACACCTTC.

The chain uses TRBV19 and TRBJ2-1; 8 positions agree with TRBD1. The CDR3 extends over 13 amino acids. The trim removed 6 bases at V and 6 bases at J, leaving 4 bases unmatched. Germline V lookup: CDR1 LNHDA, CDR2 SQIVND (reference sequence). The chain's CDR3 is CASSLTGGNEQFF. CDR3 nucleotides: TGTGCCAGTAGCCTTACAGGGGGCAATGAGCAGTTCTTC.